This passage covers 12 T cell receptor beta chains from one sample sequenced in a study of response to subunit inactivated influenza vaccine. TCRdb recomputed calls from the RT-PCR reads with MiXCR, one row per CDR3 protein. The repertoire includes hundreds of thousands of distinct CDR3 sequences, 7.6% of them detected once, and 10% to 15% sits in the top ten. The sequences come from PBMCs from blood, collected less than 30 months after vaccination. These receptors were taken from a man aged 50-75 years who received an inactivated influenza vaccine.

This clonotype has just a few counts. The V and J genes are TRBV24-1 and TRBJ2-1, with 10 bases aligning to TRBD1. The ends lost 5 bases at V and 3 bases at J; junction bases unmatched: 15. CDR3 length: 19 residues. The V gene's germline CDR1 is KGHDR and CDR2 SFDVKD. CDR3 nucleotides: TGTGCCACCAGTGTTATTAGTTGGACAGGGGGTTCTTACTACAATGAGCAGTTCTTC. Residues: CATSVISWTGGSYYNEQFF.

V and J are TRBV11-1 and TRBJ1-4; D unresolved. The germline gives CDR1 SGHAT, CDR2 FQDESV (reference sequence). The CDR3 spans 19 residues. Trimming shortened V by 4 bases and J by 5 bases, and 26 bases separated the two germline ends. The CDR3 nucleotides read TGTGCCAGCAGCTCCTCTCGGGGAAGGCCGACAACAATAAATGAAAAACTGTTTTTT. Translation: CASSSSRGRPTTINEKLFF.

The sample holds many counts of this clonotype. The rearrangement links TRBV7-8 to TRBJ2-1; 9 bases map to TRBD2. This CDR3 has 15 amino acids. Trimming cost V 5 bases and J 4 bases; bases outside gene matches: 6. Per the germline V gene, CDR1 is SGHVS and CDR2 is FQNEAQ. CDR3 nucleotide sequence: TGTGCCAGCAGCCGCGGGGGGGCAATGTACAATGAGCAGTTCTTC. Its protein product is CASSRGGAMYNEQFF. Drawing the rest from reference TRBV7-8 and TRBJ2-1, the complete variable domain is GAGVSQSPRYKVAKRGQDVALRCDPISGHVSLFWYQQALGQGPEFLTYFQNEAQLDKSGLPSDRFFAERPEGSVSTLKIQRTQQEDSAVYLCASSRGGAMYNEQFFGPGTRLTVL.

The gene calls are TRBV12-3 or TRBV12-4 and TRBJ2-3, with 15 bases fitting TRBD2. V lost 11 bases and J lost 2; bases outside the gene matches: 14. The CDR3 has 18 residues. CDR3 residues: CACNRPGLAGGPTDTQYF. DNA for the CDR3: TGTGCCTGCAACAGACCGGGACTAGCGGGGGGACCCACAGATACGCAGTATTTT.

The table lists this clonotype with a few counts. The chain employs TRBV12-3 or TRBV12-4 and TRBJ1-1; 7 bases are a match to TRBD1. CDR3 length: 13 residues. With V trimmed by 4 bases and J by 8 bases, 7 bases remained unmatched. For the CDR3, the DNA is TGTGCCAGCAGTTGGGACAGCGCAAGAGAAGCTTTCTTT. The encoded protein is CASSWDSAREAFF.

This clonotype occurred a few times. For the CDR3, the DNA is TGCGCCAGCAGCCAATTAACTAGCGGGAGTCACGAGCAGTACTTC. Translation gives CASSQLTSGSHEQYF. The chain joins TRBV4-3 to TRBJ2-7, with 11 bases aligning to TRBD2. Germline CDR1 and CDR2: LGHNA and YSLEER. The CDR3 is made up of 15 amino acids. V dropped 2 bases and J dropped 5; count of bases not matched to a gene: 5.

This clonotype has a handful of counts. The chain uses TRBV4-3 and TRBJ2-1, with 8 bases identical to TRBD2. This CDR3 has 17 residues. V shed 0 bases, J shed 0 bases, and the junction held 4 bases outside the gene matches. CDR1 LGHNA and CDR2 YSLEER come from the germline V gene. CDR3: CASSQDSSGSSYNEQFF. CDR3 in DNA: TGCGCCAGCAGCCAAGATTCCAGCGGGAGCTCCTACAATGAGCAGTTCTTC.

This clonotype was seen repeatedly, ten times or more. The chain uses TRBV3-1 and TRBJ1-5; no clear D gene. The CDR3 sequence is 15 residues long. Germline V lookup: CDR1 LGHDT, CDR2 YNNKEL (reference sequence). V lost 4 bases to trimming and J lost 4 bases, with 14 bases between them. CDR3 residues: CASSPGRAKNQPQHF. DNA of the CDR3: TGTGCCAGCAGCCCTGGTCGGGCGAAAAATCAGCCCCAGCATTTT.

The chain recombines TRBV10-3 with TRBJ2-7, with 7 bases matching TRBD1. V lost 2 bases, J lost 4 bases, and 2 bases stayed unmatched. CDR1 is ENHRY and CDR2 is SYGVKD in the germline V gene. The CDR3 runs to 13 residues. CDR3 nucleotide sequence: TGTGCCATCAGTGAGAACAGGGGATACGAGCAGTACTTC. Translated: CAISENRGYEQYF.

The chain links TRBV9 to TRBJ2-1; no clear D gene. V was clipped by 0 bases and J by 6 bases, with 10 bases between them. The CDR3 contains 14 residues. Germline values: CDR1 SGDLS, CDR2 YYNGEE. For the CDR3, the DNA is TGTGCCAGCAGCGTAGGTGGTAAGGGCAATGAGCAGTTCTTC. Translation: CASSVGGKGNEQFF.

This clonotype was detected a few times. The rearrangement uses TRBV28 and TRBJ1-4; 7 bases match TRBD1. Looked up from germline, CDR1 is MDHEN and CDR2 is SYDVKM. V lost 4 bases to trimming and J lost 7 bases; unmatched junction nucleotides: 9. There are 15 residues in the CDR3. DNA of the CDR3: TGTGCCAGCAGTTACCGACAGGGAAGAGGTGAAAAACTGTTTTTT. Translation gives CASSYRQGRGEKLFF.

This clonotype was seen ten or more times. CDR3 region: CASSLERQYGYTF. As DNA, the CDR3 is TGTGCCAGCAGCTTAGAGCGACAGTATGGCTACACCTTC. The J gene is TRBJ1-2, the V gene TRBV7-2; possibly TRBD1 for D (5 bases). Germline V CDR1 and CDR2: SGHTA, FQGNSA. V gave up 1 base and J gave up 5 bases, with 8 bases separating them. The CDR3 runs to 13 residues.